The T cell receptor beta chain under discussion was sequenced for a study of shared T cell receptors in the human thymus. Produced via immunoSEQ multiplex PCR; TCRdb's table is partial and in-frame only. The sample consists of hundreds of thousands of clones, approximately 87% of them appearing once. V was pared by 7 bases and J by 5 bases, with 20 bases between. In germline, CDR1 is GTSNPN, CDR2 SVGIG (reference sequence). CDR3 length equals 14 residues. This sample also appeared in a second study, on human thymus T cells. That work states: Corrective heart surgery yielded resections, and these provided the thymus tissue. Thymic and blood repertoires showed apparently biased V and J gene usage. Related research described thymic repertoires that were highly overlapping among unrelated individuals.

The TCR was taken from a boy in the first two years of life with a congenital heart defect. V is TRBV30 and J is TRBJ2-5, with a possible D match to TRBD1 (7 bases). The sample taken for sequencing was thymocytes. Written as DNA, the CDR3 is TGTGCCTACCCCCTGGTGGCAGGGGGGGAGACCCAGTACTTC. Translation gives CAYPLVAGGETQYF.